Reported below is one T cell receptor beta chain. This sample is part of a study of blood T cell repertoires in COVID-19. Clones were read by immunoSEQ multiplex PCR, and TCRdb kept only the in-frame ones, dropping some. The sample lists fewer than 250,000 clones, around 80% occurring once. Material: peripheral blood. This receptor was obtained from a woman aged 45 to 65 with acute or convalescent COVID-19.

Here the CDR3 DNA reads TGTGCCAGCAGCAGTACTAGGACTTCAGAGACCCAGTACTTC. Protein: CASSSTRTSETQYF. This sequence joins TRBV7-2 and TRBJ2-5; D might be TRBD2 (5 bases). Germline values: CDR1 SGHTA, CDR2 FQGNSA. V lost 5 bases to trimming and J lost 4 bases, with 14 bases between them. The CDR3 has 14 amino acids.